This T cell receptor beta chain was found in a study of T cell repertoires in cytomegalovirus infection. About this clonotype: Its antigen is currently unknown.

From the reads, TCRdb called clonotypes with MiXCR, one entry per CDR3 protein. Of hundreds of thousands of distinct CDR3 sequences listed, roughly a third are singletons. The CDR3 totals 11 residues. Germline V gives CDR1 SGHRS, CDR2 YFSETQ. The ends were cut back, 3 bases at V and 7 bases at J, with 8 bases in the middle. The input for sequencing was cultured PBMCs, taken from culture after CMV antigen stimulation. The chain recombines TRBV5-1 with TRBJ2-7; weak D call: TRBD1 (5 bases). This clonotype was obtained from a human donor in good health (CMV status not recorded). Some clones in this sample may be carry-over from other donors' samples. Here the CDR3 DNA reads TGCGCCAGCAGCTCCGACAGAGAGCAGTACTTC. This encodes CASSSDREQYF.